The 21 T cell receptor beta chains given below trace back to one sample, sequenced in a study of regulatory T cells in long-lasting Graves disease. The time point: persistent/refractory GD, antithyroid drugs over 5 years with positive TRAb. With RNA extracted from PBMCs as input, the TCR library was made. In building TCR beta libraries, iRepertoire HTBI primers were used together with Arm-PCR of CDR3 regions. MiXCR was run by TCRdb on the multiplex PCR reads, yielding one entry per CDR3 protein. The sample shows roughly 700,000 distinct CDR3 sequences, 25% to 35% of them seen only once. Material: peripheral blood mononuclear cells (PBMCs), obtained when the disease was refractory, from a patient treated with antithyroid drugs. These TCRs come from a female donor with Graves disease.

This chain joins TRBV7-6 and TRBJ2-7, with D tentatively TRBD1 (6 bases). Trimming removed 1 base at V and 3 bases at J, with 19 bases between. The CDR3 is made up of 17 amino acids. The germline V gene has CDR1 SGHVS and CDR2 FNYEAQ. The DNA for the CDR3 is TGTGCCAGCAGCTTAGGAGTCGGGACAACTCTAATCTACGAGCAGTACTTC. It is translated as CASSLGVGTTLIYEQYF.

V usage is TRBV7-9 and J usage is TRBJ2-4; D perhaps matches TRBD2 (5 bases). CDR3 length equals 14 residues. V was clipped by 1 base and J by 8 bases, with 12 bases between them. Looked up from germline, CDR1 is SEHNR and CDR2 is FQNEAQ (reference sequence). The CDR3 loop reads CASSLERAQDIQYF. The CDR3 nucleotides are TGTGCCAGCAGCTTAGAGAGGGCGCAGGACATTCAGTACTTC.

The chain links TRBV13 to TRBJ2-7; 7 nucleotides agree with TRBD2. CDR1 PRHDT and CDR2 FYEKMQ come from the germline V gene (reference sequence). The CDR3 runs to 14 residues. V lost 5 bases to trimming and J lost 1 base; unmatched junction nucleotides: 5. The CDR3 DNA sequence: TGTGCCAGCAGCCCCCGGGAGGATTCCTACGAGCAGTACTTC. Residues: CASSPREDSYEQYF.

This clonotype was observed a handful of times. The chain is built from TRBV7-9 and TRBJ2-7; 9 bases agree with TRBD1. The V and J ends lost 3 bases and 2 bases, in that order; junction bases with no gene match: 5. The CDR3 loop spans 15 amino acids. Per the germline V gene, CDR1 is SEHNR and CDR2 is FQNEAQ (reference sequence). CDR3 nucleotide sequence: TGTGCCAGCAGCTTCAGGGGACAGGGACCCTACGAGCAGTACTTC. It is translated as CASSFRGQGPYEQYF.

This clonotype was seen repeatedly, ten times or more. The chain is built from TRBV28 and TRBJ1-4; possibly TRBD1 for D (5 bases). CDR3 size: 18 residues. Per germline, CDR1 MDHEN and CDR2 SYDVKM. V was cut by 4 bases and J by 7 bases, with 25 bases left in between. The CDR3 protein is CASSSITGGTLWVEKLFF. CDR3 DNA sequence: TGTGCCAGCAGTTCTATTACGGGAGGGACTTTGTGGGTTGAAAAACTGTTTTTT.

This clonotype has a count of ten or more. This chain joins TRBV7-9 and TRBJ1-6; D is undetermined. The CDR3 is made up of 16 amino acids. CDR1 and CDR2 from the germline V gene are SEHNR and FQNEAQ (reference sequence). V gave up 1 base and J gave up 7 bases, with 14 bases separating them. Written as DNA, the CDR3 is TGTGCCAGCAGCTTAGGAGACATGGGAAGGAATTCACCCCTCCACTTT. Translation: CASSLGDMGRNSPLHF.

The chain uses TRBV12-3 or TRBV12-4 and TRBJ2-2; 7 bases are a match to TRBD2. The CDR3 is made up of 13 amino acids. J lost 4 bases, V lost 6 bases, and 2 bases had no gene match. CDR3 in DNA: TGTGCCAGCAGCTGGGGGGGCACCGGGGAGCTGTTTTTT. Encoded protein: CASSWGGTGELFF.

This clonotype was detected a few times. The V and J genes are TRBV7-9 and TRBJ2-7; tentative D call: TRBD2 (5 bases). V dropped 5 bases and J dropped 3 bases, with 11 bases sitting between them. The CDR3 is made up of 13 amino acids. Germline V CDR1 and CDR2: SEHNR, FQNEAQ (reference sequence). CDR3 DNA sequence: TGTGCCAGCAGCGACCGGGATTTCTACGAGCAGTACTTC. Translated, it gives CASSDRDFYEQYF.

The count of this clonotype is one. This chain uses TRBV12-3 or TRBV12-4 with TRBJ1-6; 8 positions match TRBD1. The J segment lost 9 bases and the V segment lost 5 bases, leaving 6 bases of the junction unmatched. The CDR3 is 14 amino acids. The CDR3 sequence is CASSTTGVGSPLHF. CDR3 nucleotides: TGTGCCAGCAGTACGACAGGGGTGGGTTCACCCCTCCACTTT.

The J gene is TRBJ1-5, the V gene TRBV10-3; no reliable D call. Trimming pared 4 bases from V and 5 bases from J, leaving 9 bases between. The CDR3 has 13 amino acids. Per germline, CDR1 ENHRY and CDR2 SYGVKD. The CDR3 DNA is TGTGCCATCAGTGGAGACCTGGATCAGCCCCAGCATTTT. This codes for CAISGDLDQPQHF.

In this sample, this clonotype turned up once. This chain's CDR3 is CASINGEATYEQYF. The DNA of the CDR3 is TGTGCCAGTATTAATGGGGAGGCCACCTACGAGCAGTACTTC. V usage is TRBV19 and J usage is TRBJ2-7; tentative D call: TRBD2 (6 bases). Trimming removed 7 bases at V and 2 bases at J, with 15 bases between. The CDR3 has 14 residues. The V gene's germline CDR1 is LNHDA and CDR2 SQIVND (reference sequence).

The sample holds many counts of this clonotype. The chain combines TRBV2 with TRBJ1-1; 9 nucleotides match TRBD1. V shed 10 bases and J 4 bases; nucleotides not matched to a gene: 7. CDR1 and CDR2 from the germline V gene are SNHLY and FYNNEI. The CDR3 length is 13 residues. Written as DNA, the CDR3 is TGTGCCAACCGGGACAGGGTTCCCACTGAAGCTTTCTTT. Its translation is CANRDRVPTEAFF. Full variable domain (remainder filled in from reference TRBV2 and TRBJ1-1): EPEVTQTPSHQVTQMGQEVILRCVPISNHLYFYWYRQILGQKVEFLVSFYNNEISEKSEIFDDQFSVERPDGSNFTLKIRSTKLEDSAMYFCANRDRVPTEAFFGQGTRLTVV.

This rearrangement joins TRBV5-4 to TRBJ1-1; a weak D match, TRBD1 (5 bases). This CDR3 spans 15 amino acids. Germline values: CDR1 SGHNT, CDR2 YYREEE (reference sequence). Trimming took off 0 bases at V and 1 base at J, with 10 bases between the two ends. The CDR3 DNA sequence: TGTGCCAGCAGCTTGGCCGGGGACGGGAACACTGAAGCTTTCTTT. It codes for CASSLAGDGNTEAFF.

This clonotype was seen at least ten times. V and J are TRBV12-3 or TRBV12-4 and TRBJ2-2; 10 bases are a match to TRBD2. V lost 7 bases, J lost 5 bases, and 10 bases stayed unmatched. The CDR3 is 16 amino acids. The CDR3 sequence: CASTLPGLARTGELFF. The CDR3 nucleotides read TGTGCCAGCACCTTACCGGGACTAGCGAGAACCGGGGAGCTGTTTTTT.

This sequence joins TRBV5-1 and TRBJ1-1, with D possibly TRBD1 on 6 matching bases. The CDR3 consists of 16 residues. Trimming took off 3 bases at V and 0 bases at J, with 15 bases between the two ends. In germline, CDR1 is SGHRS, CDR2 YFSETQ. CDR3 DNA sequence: TGCGCCAGCAGCTATATCCCGGGACAATTGAACACTGAAGCTTTCTTT. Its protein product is CASSYIPGQLNTEAFF.

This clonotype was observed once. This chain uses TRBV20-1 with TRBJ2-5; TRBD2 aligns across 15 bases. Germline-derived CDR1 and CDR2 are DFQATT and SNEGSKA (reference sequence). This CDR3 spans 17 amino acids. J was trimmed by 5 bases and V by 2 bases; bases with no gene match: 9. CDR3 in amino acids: CSARSRGGLAGGETQYF. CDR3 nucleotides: TGCAGTGCTAGATCCCGGGGGGGACTAGCGGGGGGTGAGACCCAGTACTTC.

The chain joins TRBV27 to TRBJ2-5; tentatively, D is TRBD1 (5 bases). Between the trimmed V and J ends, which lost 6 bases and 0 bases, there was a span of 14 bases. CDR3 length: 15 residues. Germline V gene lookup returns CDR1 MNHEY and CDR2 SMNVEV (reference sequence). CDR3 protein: CASSRTRADQETQYF. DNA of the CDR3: TGTGCCAGCAGCCGAACCAGGGCAGACCAAGAGACCCAGTACTTC.

This CDR3 is CASSIGWGQSINQPQHF. DNA for the CDR3: TGTGCCAGTAGTATAGGGTGGGGACAGAGCATCAATCAGCCCCAGCATTTT. J is TRBJ1-5 and V is TRBV19, with 7 nucleotides matching TRBD1. This CDR3 spans 17 amino acids. From germline, CDR1 is LNHDA and CDR2 SQIVND (reference sequence). J gave up 3 bases and V 1 base, and 9 bases lay outside the gene matches.

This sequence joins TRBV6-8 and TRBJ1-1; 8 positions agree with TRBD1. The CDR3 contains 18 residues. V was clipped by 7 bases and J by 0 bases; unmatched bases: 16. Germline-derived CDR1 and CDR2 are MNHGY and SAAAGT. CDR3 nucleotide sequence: TGTGCCAGCACTCACGCCGGGAACAGGGGGAGCATGAACACTGAAGCTTTCTTT. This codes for CASTHAGNRGSMNTEAFF.

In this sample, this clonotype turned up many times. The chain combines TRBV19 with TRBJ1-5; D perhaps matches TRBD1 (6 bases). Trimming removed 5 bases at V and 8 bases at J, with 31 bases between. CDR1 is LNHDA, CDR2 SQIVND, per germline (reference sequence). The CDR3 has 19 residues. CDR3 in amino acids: CASSHLNSGAKRGIKPQHF. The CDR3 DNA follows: TGTGCCAGTAGTCATCTCAACTCAGGGGCCAAAAGGGGAATAAAGCCCCAGCATTTT.

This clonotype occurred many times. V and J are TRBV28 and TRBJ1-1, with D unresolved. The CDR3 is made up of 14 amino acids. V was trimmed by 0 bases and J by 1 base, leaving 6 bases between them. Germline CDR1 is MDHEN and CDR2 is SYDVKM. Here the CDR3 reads CASSLWSKNTEAFF. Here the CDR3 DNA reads TGTGCCAGCAGTTTATGGTCCAAGAACACTGAAGCTTTCTTT.